These 26 T cell receptor beta chains came from one sample sequenced in a study of blood T cell repertoires in COVID-19. Repertoires were generated with immunoSEQ multiplex PCR, while TCRdb's copy carries only in-frame clones and drops some. The sample records under 200,000 clones, more than 80% being singletons. Material for sequencing was peripheral blood. The receptors were gathered from a man aged 45 to 65 with acute or convalescent COVID-19.

The V gene is TRBV3-1 (or the pseudogene TRBV3-2), the J gene TRBJ1-5; 12 positions match TRBD1. There are 16 residues in the CDR3. CDR1 is LGHDT and CDR2 is YNNKEL in the germline V gene (reference sequence). J was trimmed by 7 bases and V by 4 bases; bases with no gene match: 8. The CDR3 region is CASSLQGQGAPQPQHF. CDR3 nucleotides: TGTGCCAGCAGCCTCCAGGGACAGGGGGCTCCCCAGCCCCAGCATTTT.

The chain joins TRBV9 to TRBJ2-1; TRBD1 agrees at 7 bases. Germline V gene sequence: CDR1 SGDLS, CDR2 YYNGEE. The CDR3 is 13 amino acids. V shed 6 bases and J 5 bases; nucleotides not matched to a gene: 5. The CDR3 coding sequence is TGTGCCAGCACGGGACAGTATAACAATGAGCAGTTCTTC. It yields the protein CASTGQYNNEQFF.

This chain uses TRBV7-6 with TRBJ2-5, with TRBD2 identical over 13 bases. V shed 6 bases, J shed 2 bases, and the junction held 6 bases outside the gene matches. The CDR3 is 16 residues long. Germline CDR1 and CDR2: SGHVS and FNYEAQ. The CDR3 DNA reads as TGTGCCAGCAGTCTGGGACTAGCGGGGAATCAAGAGACCCAGTACTTC. Amino acid sequence: CASSLGLAGNQETQYF.

V usage is TRBV11-2 and J usage is TRBJ1-6, with TRBD1 matching 10 bases. J lost 8 bases, V lost 1 base, and 2 bases had no gene match. CDR3 length equals 15 residues. Germline lookup yields CDR1 SGHAT and CDR2 FQNNGV. CDR3 protein: CASSLVGTGDSPLHF. The CDR3 DNA follows: TGTGCCAGCAGCTTAGTCGGGACAGGGGATTCACCCCTCCACTTT.

The chain links TRBV2 to TRBJ1-4; the match to TRBD1 covers 7 bases. The V gene's germline CDR1 is SNHLY and CDR2 FYNNEI. CDR3 length: 14 amino acids. With 4 bases clipped from V and 6 bases from J, the junction kept 5 bases outside the gene matches. CDR3 loop: CASSVDRSDEKLFF. DNA of the CDR3: TGTGCCAGCAGTGTGGACAGGTCTGATGAAAAACTGTTTTTT. Drawing the rest from reference TRBV2 and TRBJ1-4, the complete variable domain is EPEVTQTPSHQVTQMGQEVILRCVPISNHLYFYWYRQILGQKVEFLVSFYNNEISEKSEIFDDQFSVERPDGSNFTLKIRSTKLEDSAMYFCASSVDRSDEKLFFGSGTQLSVL.

There are a few counts of this clone. V is TRBV19 and J is TRBJ1-2; TRBD1 matches 10 bases. Germline V CDR1 and CDR2: LNHDA, SQIVND (reference sequence). After removal of 6 bases from V and 9 bases from J, the junction contained 4 bases not matched to a gene. The CDR3 runs 12 residues. CDR3 amino acids: CASSWTGGSYTF. CDR3 coding DNA: TGTGCCAGTAGCTGGACAGGGGGAAGCTACACCTTC.

The J gene is TRBJ1-5, the V gene TRBV5-1; 7 nucleotides agree with TRBD1. Per the germline V gene, CDR1 is SGHRS and CDR2 is YFSETQ. J gave up 7 bases and V 0 bases, and 4 bases lay outside the gene matches. The length of the CDR3 is 14 residues. CDR3 nucleotides: TGCGCCAGCAGCTTGGGGGCAGGGGGACAGCCCCAGCATTTT. Protein sequence: CASSLGAGGQPQHF.

The V call is TRBV7-6, the J call TRBJ1-1, with 8 bases matching TRBD1. The CDR3 consists of 15 residues. V dropped 5 bases and J dropped 1; count of bases not matched to a gene: 6. The germline V gene has CDR1 SGHVS and CDR2 FNYEAQ. DNA of the CDR3: TGTGCCAGCAGCCCCGGACAGGGAGGGAACACTGAAGCTTTCTTT. This codes for CASSPGQGGNTEAFF. Variable domain in full (rest from reference TRBV7-6 and TRBJ1-1): GAGVSQSPRYKVTKRGQDVALRCDPISGHVSLYWYRQALGQGPEFLTYFNYEAQQDKSGLPNDRFSAERPEGSISTLTIQRTEQRDSAMYRCASSPGQGGNTEAFFGQGTRLTVV.

The genes are TRBV25-1 and TRBJ2-5, with TRBD2 identical over 8 bases. The CDR3 consists of 16 residues. Germline CDR1 and CDR2: MGHDK and SYGVNS. J lost 0 bases, V lost 6 bases, and 9 bases had no gene match. For the CDR3, the DNA is TGTGCCAGCAGCACTGCGGGGGGACCCTACCAAGAGACCCAGTACTTC. This codes for CASSTAGGPYQETQYF.

The chain is built from TRBV6-5 and TRBJ1-2; 9 bases agree with TRBD1. V shed 4 bases and J 1 base; nucleotides not matched to a gene: 1. From germline, CDR1 is MNHEY and CDR2 SVGAGI. CDR3 length: 14 residues. The CDR3 coding sequence is TGTGCCAGCAGTTGGGGACAGGGTAACTATGGCTACACCTTC. It yields the protein CASSWGQGNYGYTF.

The V gene is TRBV5-1, the J gene TRBJ1-1; D is undetermined. Germline loops: CDR1 SGHRS, CDR2 YFSETQ. V was trimmed by 0 bases and J by 2 bases, leaving 5 bases between them. There are 13 residues in the CDR3. The CDR3 here is CASSLDINTEAFF. CDR3 DNA sequence: TGCGCCAGCAGCTTGGATATTAACACTGAAGCTTTCTTT.

The V and J genes are TRBV9 and TRBJ2-2; D gene ambiguous. The V and J ends lost 4 bases and 6 bases respectively, with 10 bases between them. Looked up from germline, CDR1 is SGDLS and CDR2 is YYNGEE. This CDR3 is 13 amino acids long. The CDR3 reads CASSLLPAGELFF. The CDR3 region has the DNA TGTGCCAGCAGCCTCCTTCCCGCCGGGGAGCTGTTTTTT. The full variable domain, rest sourced from reference TRBV9 and TRBJ2-2, is DSGVTQTPKHLITATGQRVTLRCSPRSGDLSVYWYQQSLDQGLQFLIQYYNGEERAKGNILERFSAQQFPDLHSELNLSSLELGDSALYFCASSLLPAGELFFGEGSRLTVL.

This chain connects TRBV5-6 to TRBJ2-1, with D perhaps matching TRBD2 (6 bases). Trimming removed 4 bases from V and 0 bases from J, with 17 bases in between. The CDR3 loop spans 17 amino acids. CDR1 is SGHDT, CDR2 YYEEEE, per germline. In DNA form, the CDR3 reads TGTGCCAGCAGCATTCGACTAGTGTCGAGCTCCTACAATGAGCAGTTCTTC. It is translated as CASSIRLVSSSYNEQFF. The whole variable domain, remainder taken from reference TRBV5-6 and TRBJ2-1, is DAGVTQSPTHLIKTRGQQVTLRCSPKSGHDTVSWYQQALGQGPQFIFQYYEEEERQRGNFPDRFSGHQFPNYSSELNVNALLLGDSALYLCASSIRLVSSSYNEQFFGPGTRLTVL.

The CDR3 bases are TGCGCCAGCAGCTTGGATAATACTGGAAACACCATATATTTT. This encodes CASSLDNTGNTIYF. The V call is TRBV5-1, the J call TRBJ1-3; D unclear. Trimming pared 0 bases from V and 2 bases from J, leaving 6 bases between. Germline V lookup: CDR1 SGHRS, CDR2 YFSETQ. The length of the CDR3 is 14 residues.

The chain couples TRBV11-2 to TRBJ1-5, with a tentative D call TRBD1 (5 bases). The germline V gene has CDR1 SGHAT and CDR2 FQNNGV. V shed 5 bases and J shed 5 bases, with 10 bases lying between them. The CDR3 has 13 amino acids. The DNA for the CDR3 is TGTGCCAGCAGCATGGGGCCCGATCAGCCCCAGCATTTT. Amino acid sequence: CASSMGPDQPQHF.

The chain links TRBV7-2 to TRBJ1-5; D remains ambiguous. The V and J ends lost 2 bases and 7 bases respectively, with 12 bases between them. This CDR3 is built from 14 residues. Germline assignment: CDR1 SGHTA and CDR2 FQGNSA. CDR3 sequence (DNA): TGTGCCAGCAGCTTAATCGGGGTCAGCCAGCCCCAGCATTTT. This sequence encodes CASSLIGVSQPQHF. Full variable domain (remainder filled in from reference TRBV7-2 and TRBJ1-5): GAGVSQSPSNKVTEKGKDVELRCDPISGHTALYWYRQSLGQGLEFLIYFQGNSAPDKSGLPSDRFSAERTGGSVSTLTIQRTQQEDSAVYLCASSLIGVSQPQHFGDGTRLSIL.

The J gene is TRBJ1-5, the V gene TRBV27; the match to TRBD1 covers 7 bases. In germline, CDR1 is MNHEY, CDR2 SMNVEV (reference sequence). CDR3 length: 12 amino acids. V dropped 8 bases and J dropped 7; count of bases not matched to a gene: 5. In DNA form, the CDR3 reads TGTGCCAGCGGGACAGCCGGCCAGCCCCAGCATTTT. This gives the protein CASGTAGQPQHF.

This clone was detected only once. The V and J genes are TRBV7-2 and TRBJ2-1, with 9 bases lining up with TRBD2. This CDR3 region has 17 residues. The germline V gene encodes CDR1 SGHTA and CDR2 FQGNSA. J lost 3 bases, V lost 2 bases, and 8 bases had no gene match. CDR3 sequence (DNA): TGTGCCAGCAGCTTACCAGCGGGAGGTCGTTTCTACAATGAGCAGTTCTTC. Residues: CASSLPAGGRFYNEQFF.

The chain joins TRBV5-4 to TRBJ2-5; D is possibly TRBD1 (5 bases). V shed 2 bases and J shed 4 bases, with 15 bases lying between them. The CDR3 has 15 residues. The germline CDR1 and CDR2 sequences are SGHNT and YYREEE (reference sequence). The DNA for the CDR3 is TGTGCCAGCAGCTTAGTGCAGGGTGGGTTAGAGACCCAGTACTTC. Its protein product is CASSLVQGGLETQYF.

The V call is TRBV5-4, the J call TRBJ2-7; 7 nucleotides align to TRBD2. This CDR3 spans 13 amino acids. Germline CDR1 is SGHNT and CDR2 is YYREEE (reference sequence). Trimming at V came to 2 bases and at J to 3 bases, leaving 2 bases not matched to a gene. The CDR3 loop is CASSFGGFYEQYF. The CDR3, as DNA: TGTGCCAGCAGCTTCGGGGGGTTCTACGAGCAGTACTTC.

The chain employs TRBV6-5 and TRBJ1-1, with TRBD1 matching 7 bases. Germline CDR1 reads MNHEY; CDR2 reads SVGAGI. The CDR3 has 15 amino acids. The junction had 6 bases not matched to a gene; V was cut back by 2 bases and J by 3 bases. The chain's CDR3 is CASSYHDRVDTEAFF. CDR3 nucleotides: TGTGCCAGCAGTTACCACGACAGGGTTGACACTGAAGCTTTCTTT.

V is TRBV6-6 and J is TRBJ1-2; a possible D gene is TRBD1 (6 bases). V was cut by 5 bases and J by 3 bases, with 13 bases left in between. CDR1 and CDR2 (germline): MNHNY, SVGAGI (reference sequence). The CDR3 loop spans 14 amino acids. In nucleotides, the CDR3 is TGTGCCAGCAGTCCTGGGGGCGACTACTATGGCTACACCTTC. Protein product: CASSPGGDYYGYTF.

This chain links TRBV29-1 with TRBJ2-2; no firm D call. The germline V gene encodes CDR1 SQVTM and CDR2 ANQGSEA. CDR3 length equals 15 residues. Deletions cut 7 bases from V and 0 bases from J, with 15 bases between. The CDR3 nucleotides are TGCAGCGCCAGAAGTGGCAGCGCGAACACCGGGGAGCTGTTTTTT. It encodes CSARSGSANTGELFF.

V usage is TRBV18 and J usage is TRBJ2-3; 9 bases fit TRBD2. CDR1 KGHSH and CDR2 LQKENI come from the germline V gene. Unmatched junction bases numbered 10, after V lost 3 bases and J lost 0 bases. This CDR3 spans 18 amino acids. CDR3 coding DNA: TGTGCCAGCTCACCTACCTCTGGACTAGCGACGAGCACAGATACGCAGTATTTT. As protein: CASSPTSGLATSTDTQYF.

The chain couples TRBV18 to TRBJ2-2, with 12 bases matching TRBD1. Germline V gives CDR1 KGHSH, CDR2 LQKENI. J was trimmed by 6 bases and V by 2 bases; bases with no gene match: 1. This CDR3 is built from 15 residues. CDR3 region: CASSPWDRGPGELFF. CDR3 DNA sequence: TGTGCCAGCTCACCATGGGACAGGGGGCCCGGGGAGCTGTTTTTT.

This chain links TRBV3-1 (or the pseudogene TRBV3-2) with TRBJ2-2, with D hard to call. The CDR3 runs 15 residues. CDR1 and CDR2 (germline): LGHDT, YNNKEL (reference sequence). The V gene lost 5 bases and the J gene lost 1 base, with 11 bases spanning the gap. CDR3 protein: CASSNYDLNTGELFF. The CDR3 nucleotides are TGTGCCAGCAGCAACTATGATCTGAACACCGGGGAGCTGTTTTTT.